This T cell receptor (beta chain) was obtained from a study of blood T cells in healthy people across ages. Whole-study results and caveats: PBMCs left unsorted prevented a conclusive naive versus antigen-experienced comparison. Fewer expanded clones and more diversity marked long-lived versus aged donors.

Individuals who donated were healthy Caucasians from Russia aged roughly 6 to 100. Note on this clonotype: As yet, its antigen is unknown.

A second PCR of 7 to 11 cycles used a sample-barcoded 5' primer and a J-beta primer mix. TCRdb called the 5' RACE reads again in MiXCR, with one record for every CDR3 protein. The table has about a million distinct CDR3 sequences, about 44% seen once. This clonotype originated in a man aged 25-45 years in good health. Input material: blood.

CDR3 coding DNA: TGTGCCAGCAGTGGGGACAGGGCTCGCGAGCAGTACTTC. The encoded protein is CASSGDRAREQYF. The chain carries TRBV12-3 or TRBV12-4 and TRBJ2-7; 9 bases are shared with TRBD1. V lost 5 bases, J lost 6 bases, and 5 bases stayed unmatched. There are 13 residues in the CDR3.